This TCR beta chain is from a study of shared clonotypes between healthy human individuals. Study context: Each donor had three CD4 naive, three CD4 memory, two CD8 naive and one CD8 memory plate.

V gave up 6 bases and J gave up 6 bases; unmatched junction bases: 7. Germline assignment: CDR1 SNHLY and CDR2 FYNNEI. The CDR3 totals 15 residues. Study-wide results and limits: Compared with clonotypes that all four donors shared, non-shared clonotypes had lower generation probabilities.

Replicate PCRs from sorted subsets contained 200 ng DNA, which is roughly 30,000 T cell genomes. TCRdb's copy holds only in-frame clones and misses some; the assay was immunoSEQ multiplex PCR. The data show approximately 2.5 million clones, with approximately 92% seen just once and around 0.14% held by the top ten. With respect to this clone: Its specificity is unknown.

The donor population consisted of healthy HIV-negative adults with no recent acute infections or vaccinations. The rearrangement links TRBV2 to TRBJ2-1; 11 bases are a match to TRBD2. Source material: naive CD4+ T cells sorted from blood. Subset: CD45RA+ positively selected. The sequence derives from a man aged 18 to 35 in good health. The DNA of the CDR3 is TGTGCCAGCAGGGTAGCGGGAGGGCCAGGCAATGAGCAGTTCTTC. Protein product: CASRVAGGPGNEQFF.